This T cell receptor (beta chain) was identified in a study of cytomegalovirus exposure and HLA in healthy donors. In the case of this clone: Its antigen is not identified.

This CDR3 region has 17 residues. V lost 4 bases to trimming and J lost 1 base; unmatched junction nucleotides: 7. Germline CDR1 is LNHDA and CDR2 is SQIVND (reference sequence). Vbeta (60) and Jbeta (13) primers were used in the PCR. Assay used: immunoSEQ multiplex PCR; TCRdb lists only in-frame clones, some missing. The top ten clones hold about 1.9% of a sample with 150,000 to 250,000 clones, roughly 72% of them seen once. Findings of the study overall: Overall, roughly 160 TCR beta chains were annotated as cytomegalovirus-associated. It was confirmed in vitro that three of the CMV-associated chains were specific for CMV antigens. Immune exposure data for these donors was limited to CMV serostatus.

Material for sequencing was PBMCs. The rearrangement uses TRBV19 and TRBJ1-5; TRBD1 matches at 10 bases. The TCR was taken from a man aged 25-40 years in good health and CMV-seronegative. CDR3 in amino acids: CASSTSTGQGSNQPQHF. Written as DNA, the CDR3 is TGTGCCAGTAGTACCTCTACGGGACAGGGGAGCAATCAGCCCCAGCATTTT.